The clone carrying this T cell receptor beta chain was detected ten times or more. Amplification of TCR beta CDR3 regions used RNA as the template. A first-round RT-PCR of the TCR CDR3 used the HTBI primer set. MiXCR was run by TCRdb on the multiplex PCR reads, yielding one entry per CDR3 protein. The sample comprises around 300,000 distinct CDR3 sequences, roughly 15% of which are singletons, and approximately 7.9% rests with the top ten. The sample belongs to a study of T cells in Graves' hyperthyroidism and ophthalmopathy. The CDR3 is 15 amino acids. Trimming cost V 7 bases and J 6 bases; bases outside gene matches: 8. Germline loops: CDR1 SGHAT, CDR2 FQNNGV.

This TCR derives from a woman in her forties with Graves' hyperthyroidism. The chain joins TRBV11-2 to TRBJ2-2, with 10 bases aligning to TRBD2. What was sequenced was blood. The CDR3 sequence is CASKPSGSAAGELFF. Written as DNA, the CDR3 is TGTGCCAGCAAACCTAGCGGGAGCGCGGCCGGGGAGCTGTTTTTT.